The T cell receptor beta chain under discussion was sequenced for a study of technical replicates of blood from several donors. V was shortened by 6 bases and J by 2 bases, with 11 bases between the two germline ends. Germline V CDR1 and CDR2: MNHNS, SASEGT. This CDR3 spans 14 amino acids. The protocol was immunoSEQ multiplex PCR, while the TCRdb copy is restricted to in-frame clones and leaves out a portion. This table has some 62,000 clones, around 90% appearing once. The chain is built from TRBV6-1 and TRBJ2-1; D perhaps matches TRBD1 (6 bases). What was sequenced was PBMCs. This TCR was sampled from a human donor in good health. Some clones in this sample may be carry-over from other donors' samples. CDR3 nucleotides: TGTGCCAGCAGGGACAGTTTGACCTACAATGAGCAGTTCTTC. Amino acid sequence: CASRDSLTYNEQFF.